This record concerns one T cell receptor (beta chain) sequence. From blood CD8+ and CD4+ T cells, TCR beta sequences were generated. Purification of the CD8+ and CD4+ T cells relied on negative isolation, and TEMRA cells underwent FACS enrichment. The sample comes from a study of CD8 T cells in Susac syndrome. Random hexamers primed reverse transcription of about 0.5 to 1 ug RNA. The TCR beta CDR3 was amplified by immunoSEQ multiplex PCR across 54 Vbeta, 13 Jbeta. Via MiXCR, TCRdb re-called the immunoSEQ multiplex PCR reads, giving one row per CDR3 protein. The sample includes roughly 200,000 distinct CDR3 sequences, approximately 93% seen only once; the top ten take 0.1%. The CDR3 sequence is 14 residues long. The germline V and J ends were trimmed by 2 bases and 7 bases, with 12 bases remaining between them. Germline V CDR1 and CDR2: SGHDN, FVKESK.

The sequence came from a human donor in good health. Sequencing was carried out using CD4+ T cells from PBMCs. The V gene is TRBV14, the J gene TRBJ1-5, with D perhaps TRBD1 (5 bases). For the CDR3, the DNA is TGTGCCAGCAGCCAAATTAAGGGGTACCAGCCCCAGCATTTT. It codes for CASSQIKGYQPQHF.